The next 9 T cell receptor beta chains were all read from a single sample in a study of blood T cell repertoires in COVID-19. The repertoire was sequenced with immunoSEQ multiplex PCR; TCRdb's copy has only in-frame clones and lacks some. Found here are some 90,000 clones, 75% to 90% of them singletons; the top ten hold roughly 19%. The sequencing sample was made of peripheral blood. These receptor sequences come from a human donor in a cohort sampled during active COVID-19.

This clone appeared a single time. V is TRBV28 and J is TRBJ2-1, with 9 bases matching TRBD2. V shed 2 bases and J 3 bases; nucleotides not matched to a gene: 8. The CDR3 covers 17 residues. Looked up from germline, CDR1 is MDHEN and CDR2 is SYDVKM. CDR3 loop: CASSLGKSGRIYNEQFF. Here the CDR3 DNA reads TGTGCCAGCAGTTTAGGCAAAAGCGGGAGGATCTACAATGAGCAGTTCTTC.

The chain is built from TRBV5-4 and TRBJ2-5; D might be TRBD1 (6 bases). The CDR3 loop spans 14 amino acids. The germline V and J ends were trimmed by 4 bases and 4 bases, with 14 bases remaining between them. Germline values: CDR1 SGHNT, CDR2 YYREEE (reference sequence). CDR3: CASSHNRDTETQYF. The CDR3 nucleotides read TGTGCCAGCAGCCACAACCGGGACACAGAGACCCAGTACTTC.

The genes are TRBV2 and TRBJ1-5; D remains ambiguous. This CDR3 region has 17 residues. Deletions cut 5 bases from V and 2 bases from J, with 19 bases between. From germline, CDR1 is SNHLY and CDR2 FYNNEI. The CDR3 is CASSPPPVLIGNQPQHF. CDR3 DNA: TGTGCCAGCAGTCCCCCACCCGTTCTAATCGGCAATCAGCCCCAGCATTTT. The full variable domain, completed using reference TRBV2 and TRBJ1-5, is EPEVTQTPSHQVTQMGQEVILRCVPISNHLYFYWYRQILGQKVEFLVSFYNNEISEKSEIFDDQFSVERPDGSNFTLKIRSTKLEDSAMYFCASSPPPVLIGNQPQHFGDGTRLSIL.

The CDR3 nucleotides read TGTGCCAGCAGCGCGGACAGGGCTGGGGCCAACGTCCTGACTTTC. This translates into CASSADRAGANVLTF. The chain has TRBV9 and TRBJ2-6; 8 bases match TRBD1. CDR1 and CDR2 from the germline V gene are SGDLS and YYNGEE. This CDR3 is 15 amino acids long. With 3 bases clipped from V and 2 bases from J, the junction kept 1 base outside the gene matches.

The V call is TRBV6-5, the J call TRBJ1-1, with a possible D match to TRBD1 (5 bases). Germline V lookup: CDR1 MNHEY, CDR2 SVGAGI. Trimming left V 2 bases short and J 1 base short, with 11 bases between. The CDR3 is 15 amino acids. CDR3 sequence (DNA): TGTGCCAGCAGTTACACCCCACAGGCGAACACTGAAGCTTTCTTT. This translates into CASSYTPQANTEAFF.

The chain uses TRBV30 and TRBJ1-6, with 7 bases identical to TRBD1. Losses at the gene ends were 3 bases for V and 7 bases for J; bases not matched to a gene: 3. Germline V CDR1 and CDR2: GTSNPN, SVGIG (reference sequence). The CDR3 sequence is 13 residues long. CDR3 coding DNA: TGTGCCTGGAGGACAGGGTCCAATTCACCCCTCCACTTT. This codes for CAWRTGSNSPLHF.

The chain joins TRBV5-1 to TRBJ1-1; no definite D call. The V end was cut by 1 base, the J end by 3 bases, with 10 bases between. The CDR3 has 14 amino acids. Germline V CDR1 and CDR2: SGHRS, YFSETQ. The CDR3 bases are TGCGCCAGCAGCTTGCTCCCTTCGGACACTGAAGCTTTCTTT. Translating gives CASSLLPSDTEAFF.

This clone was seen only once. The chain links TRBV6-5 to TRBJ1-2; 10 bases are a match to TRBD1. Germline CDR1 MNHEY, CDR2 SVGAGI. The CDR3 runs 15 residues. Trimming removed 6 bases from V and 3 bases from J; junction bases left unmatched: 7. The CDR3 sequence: CASRPDRGRDYGYTF. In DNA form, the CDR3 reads TGTGCCAGCAGACCCGACAGGGGGCGAGACTATGGCTACACCTTC.

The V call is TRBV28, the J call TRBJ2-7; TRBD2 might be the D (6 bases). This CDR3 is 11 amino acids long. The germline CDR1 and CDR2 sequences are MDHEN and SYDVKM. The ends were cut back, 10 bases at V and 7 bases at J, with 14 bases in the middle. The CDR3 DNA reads TGTGCCACCAGGGACTCCAAAGAGCAGTACTTC. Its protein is CATRDSKEQYF.